This is a list of T cell receptor beta chains from one sample in a study of human T cells and chemical hapten exposure. TCRdb redid the calling of the 5' RACE reads with MiXCR, one entry per CDR3 protein. The table lists around 82,000 distinct CDR3 sequences, more than 7% of them singletons, with 2% to 2.5% in the top ten. Source of these receptors: a male donor in good health. The CDR3 runs from the conserved cysteine through the conserved F or W. D genes are given only for firm matches. Some rows have no size entry. The others give once, few or many, or a class for an expanded clone.

d_call,v_call,clone_size,j_call,cdr3_nt,cdr3_aa
NA,TRBV12-3/TRBV12-4,NA,TRBJ2-1,TGTGCCAGCAGTTCCGGTCCCAGCTCCTACAATGAGCAGTTCTTC,CASSSGPSSYNEQFF
NA,TRBV19,few,TRBJ2-6,TGTGCCAGTAGGCACACGGCGGGCTCTGGGGCCAACGTCCTGACTTTC,CASRHTAGSGANVLTF
NA,TRBV29-1,NA,TRBJ2-7,TGCAGCGTTGAAGGGTCTTCCTACGAGCAGTACTTC,CSVEGSSYEQYF
TRBD2,TRBV9,many,TRBJ2-5,TGTGCCAGCAGCGCGTCTTCACTAGCGGGGGGGCCGGGCGAGACCCAGTACTTC,CASSASSLAGGPGETQYF
TRBD1,TRBV7-8,few,TRBJ1-2,TGTGCCAGCAGCCCCGGACAGGGGGCCCAAAGTAACTATGGCTACACCTTC,CASSPGQGAQSNYGYTF
TRBD1,TRBV6-5,few,TRBJ1-5,TGTGCCAGCAGTATGGGACAGGGGAATCAGCCCCAGCATTTT,CASSMGQGNQPQHF
NA,TRBV7-2,few,TRBJ2-7,TGTGCCAGCAGCTCGGGACAAACCATTGCATACGAGCAGTACTTC,CASSSGQTIAYEQYF
TRBD2,TRBV4-1,many,TRBJ2-1,TGCGCCAGCAGCCAGGCTGGACTAGGCGCCTACAATGAGCAGTTCTTC,CASSQAGLGAYNEQFF
TRBD2,TRBV20-1,many,TRBJ2-3,TGCAGTGCCCTTTCGGGGGCGGGGGGACGAACAGATACGCAGTATTTT,CSALSGAGGRTDTQYF
TRBD2,TRBV29-1,many,TRBJ2-7,TGCAGCGTTGAGAGATTACTAGCGGGAGAGGGAGAGCAGTACTTC,CSVERLLAGEGEQYF